A selection of T cell receptor beta chains follows, all from one sample in a study of CD8 T cell repertoires and HIV-1 epitope variants. No antigen is known for these receptors. Using immunoSEQ multiplex PCR, the repertoire was profiled, and TCRdb retains in-frame clones only, with some absent. The profile shows about 6,300 clones, 60% to 75% of them singletons. Source material: cultured CD8+ T cells derived from PBMCs. Receptor source: a male donor with HIV. The CDR3 runs from the conserved cysteine through the conserved F or W. The order of the fields is V gene, clone size, D gene, J gene, CDR3 DNA, CDR3 protein. A D gene is named only where the DNA matches it firmly. Some rows mark clone size as missing; the rest say once, few, many or name a class of expanded clone.

>TRBV28|NA|NA|TRBJ1-1
TGTGCCATCAGCCCCTGGGATCCCAAAACTGAAGCTTTCTTT
CAISPWDPKTEAFF
>TRBV19|NA|NA|TRBJ2-1
TGTGCCAGTAGTATCGGGGATTACAATGAGCAGTTCTTC
CASSIGDYNEQFF
>TRBV28|NA|NA|TRBJ2-5
TGTGCCAGCAGTTCCCACTACCAAGAGACCCAGTACTTC
CASSSHYQETQYF
>TRBV27|NA|NA|TRBJ2-1
TGTGCCAGCAGCGGGACTCCTCCCGCTCACTACAATGAGCAGTTCTTC
CASSGTPPAHYNEQFF
>TRBV11-2|NA|NA|TRBJ1-1
TGTGCCAGCAGCTTGGGGGCTCCACGCGAAGCTTTCTTT
CASSLGAPREAFF
>TRBV28|NA|NA|TRBJ2-1
TGTGCCAGCAGTTTTTTGGCGGGTACTAGTGAGCAGTTCTTC
CASSFLAGTSEQFF
>TRBV7-9|NA|NA|TRBJ2-5
TGTGCCAGCAGCTTAAGTTGGGAGACCCAGTACTTC
CASSLSWETQYF
>TRBV10-3|NA|NA|TRBJ2-7
TGTGCCATCAGTGAGTCTCTTTTGGCAGACGAGCAGTACTTC
CAISESLLADEQYF
>TRBV5-6|NA|NA|TRBJ2-5
TGTGCCAGCAGCTCCGCCGGGATAGATCAAGAGACCCAGTACTTC
CASSSAGIDQETQYF
>TRBV15|NA|NA|TRBJ1-6
TGTGCCACCAGCAGATTACCTCGACCAAATAATTCACCCCTCCACTTT
CATSRLPRPNNSPLHF
>TRBV6-1|few|NA|TRBJ2-7
TGTGCCAGCAGTGACATTCTCTCCTACGAGCAGTACTTC
CASSDILSYEQYF
>TRBV19|few|NA|TRBJ1-2
TGTGCCAGTAGTATTGGGATAAATGGCTACACCTTC
CASSIGINGYTF
>TRBV28|NA|NA|TRBJ1-2
TGTGCCACTACCCTTGGGACGTACACCTTC
CATTLGTYTF
>TRBV27|NA|NA|TRBJ2-7
TGTGCCAGCAGTCTGAGGCCGGAGACCTACGAGCAGTACTTC
CASSLRPETYEQYF
>TRBV19|once|NA|TRBJ1-5
TGTGCCAGTAGTTCTGTTACGTGGGGGGGGAATCAGCCCCAGCATTTT
CASSSVTWGGNQPQHF
>TRBV5-6|once|TRBD2|TRBJ2-5
TGTGCCAGCAGCTTGGGACTAGCGGGGGTCTCGTACCAAGAGACCCAGTACTTC
CASSLGLAGVSYQETQYF
>TRBV20-1|NA|NA|TRBJ2-3
TGCAGCGAAAGGGTGGCAGATACGCAGTATTTT
CSERVADTQYF